The 26 T cell receptor beta chains reported below all come from one sample, sequenced in a study of memory CD4+ T cells and cytomegalovirus serostatus. Using immunoSEQ multiplex PCR, the repertoire was profiled, and TCRdb retains in-frame clones only, with some absent. The sample includes about 39,000 clones, 60% to 85% seen only once; the top ten take about 0.8%. The sort gate was single viable CD3+CD4+CD8-CD45RO+ cells for memory CD4+ T cells. Sequenced material: memory CD4+ T cells from blood. These receptors were collected from an adult in good health and CMV-seronegative.

The chain couples TRBV6-1 to TRBJ2-3; 8 bases are a match to TRBD2. The CDR3 covers 14 residues. Germline V gives CDR1 MNHNS, CDR2 SASEGT. With V trimmed by 8 bases and J by 0 bases, 4 bases remained unmatched. The CDR3 DNA reads TGTGCCAGCCCAGCGGGGGCTAGCACAGATACGCAGTATTTT. It translates to CASPAGASTDTQYF.

This clone was seen more than once but under ten times. The gene calls are TRBV7-3 and TRBJ1-2, with a tentative D call TRBD1 (5 bases). This CDR3 spans 11 amino acids. CDR1 is SGHTA and CDR2 is FQGTGA in the germline V gene. The ends were cut back, 4 bases at V and 14 bases at J, with 14 bases in the middle. For the CDR3, the DNA is TGTGCCAGCAGCTCTGGGGGAGTCGTGACCTTC. Protein: CASSSGGVVTF.

J is TRBJ2-1 and V is TRBV6-6, with D possibly being TRBD1 (5 bases). This CDR3 spans 11 amino acids. V lost 6 bases and J lost 8, with 8 bases in between. Germline V gene lookup returns CDR1 MNHNY and CDR2 SVGAGI (reference sequence). The CDR3 reads CASSRRDEQFF. DNA for the CDR3: TGTGCCAGCAGCCGCAGGGATGAGCAGTTCTTC.

V and J are TRBV14 and TRBJ2-7, with D unresolved. The CDR3 length is 15 residues. V shed 2 bases and J shed 0 bases, with 11 bases lying between them. Germline CDR1 is SGHDN and CDR2 is FVKESK. CDR3 region: CASSQLGLNSYEQYF. As DNA, the CDR3 is TGTGCCAGCAGCCAACTGGGTCTCAACTCCTACGAGCAGTACTTC.

The chain links TRBV30 to TRBJ2-5; 9 positions match TRBD2. CDR3 length: 16 amino acids. V was pared by 8 bases and J by 10 bases, with 23 bases of the junction left unmatched. Germline V gene data show CDR1 as GTSNPN and CDR2 as SVGIG (reference sequence). CDR3 bases: TGTGCCCTCGGAGTGTACCTCCCCGGAGCGGGGGGAGACCAGTACTTC. Protein sequence: CALGVYLPGAGGDQYF.

The chain carries TRBV19 and TRBJ2-7; tentative D call: TRBD1 (6 bases). V was trimmed by 2 bases and J by 3 bases, leaving 14 bases between them. The CDR3 loop spans 15 amino acids. Germline CDR1 and CDR2: LNHDA and SQIVND (reference sequence). This chain's CDR3 is CASSIRTAGLYEQYF. Here the CDR3 DNA reads TGTGCCAGTAGTATACGGACAGCAGGACTCTACGAGCAGTACTTC.

This clone was picked up one time. The V call is TRBV12-5, the J call TRBJ1-3; possible D gene TRBD1, 6 bases. This CDR3 region has 13 residues. Between the trimmed V and J ends, which lost 1 base and 7 bases, there was a span of 8 bases. Germline CDR1 reads LGHNT; CDR2 reads FRNRAP. CDR3 residues: CASGLGGQNTIYF. The CDR3, as DNA: TGTGCTAGTGGTTTGGGAGGACAGAACACCATATATTTT.

The sample holds a few counts of this clone. V is TRBV14 and J is TRBJ1-1; D gene ambiguous. Germline V gene sequence: CDR1 SGHDN, CDR2 FVKESK. This CDR3 has 11 residues. The ends were cut back, 4 bases at V and 10 bases at J, with 10 bases in the middle. The CDR3 sequence: CASSPGWGAFF. The DNA for the CDR3 is TGTGCCAGCAGCCCCGGGTGGGGAGCTTTCTTT.

The rearrangement joins TRBV10-3 to TRBJ1-2; D unresolved. The CDR3 contains 12 residues. Germline V gene data show CDR1 as ENHRY and CDR2 as SYGVKD. The ends were cut back, 2 bases at V and 2 bases at J, with 3 bases in the middle. CDR3 protein: CAISEVNYGYTF. The CDR3 nucleotides read TGTGCCATCAGTGAGGTGAACTATGGCTACACCTTC.

The chain is built from TRBV19 and TRBJ2-1; 12 bases align to TRBD2. CDR1 is LNHDA, CDR2 SQIVND, per germline (reference sequence). This CDR3 contains 17 residues. Trimming took 3 bases from V and 4 from J; bases not matched to a gene: 7. The CDR3 DNA reads TGTGCCAGTAGTATTCTGACTAGCGGGGGTCCTTACAATGAGCAGTTCTTC. Its translation is CASSILTSGGPYNEQFF.

CDR3 in amino acids: CASSPRTSGVGRNYEQYF. In nucleotides, the CDR3 is TGTGCCAGCAGCCCACGGACTAGCGGAGTCGGTCGGAACTACGAGCAGTACTTC. The chain links TRBV5-6 to TRBJ2-7, with TRBD2 matching over 10 bases. The V segment lost 4 bases and the J segment 3 bases; nucleotides outside the gene matches: 16. Germline lookup yields CDR1 SGHDT and CDR2 YYEEEE. CDR3 length equals 18 residues.

This chain connects TRBV6-6 to TRBJ1-2; no clear D. Germline loops: CDR1 MNHNY, CDR2 SVGAGI (reference sequence). Trimming shortened V by 8 bases and J by 8 bases, and 15 bases separated the two germline ends. This CDR3 has 12 amino acids. CDR3 in amino acids: CASHRREPGYTF. CDR3 DNA sequence: TGTGCCAGCCATCGTCGGGAACCGGGCTACACCTTC.

This chain joins TRBV7-2 and TRBJ2-3; TRBD2 matches at 7 bases. Trimming cost V 6 bases and J 2 bases; bases outside gene matches: 8. Germline V gives CDR1 SGHTA, CDR2 FQGNSA. This CDR3 has 15 residues. This CDR3 is CASRVGGGDTDTQYF. CDR3 bases: TGTGCCAGCAGGGTTGGCGGGGGAGACACAGATACGCAGTATTTT.

This clone is a singleton in its sample. The chain links TRBV25-1 to TRBJ1-2; D remains ambiguous. V lost 3 bases, J lost 5 bases, and 7 bases lay in between. The CDR3 loop spans 12 amino acids. Germline CDR1 MGHDK, CDR2 SYGVNS. In nucleotides, the CDR3 is TGTGCCAGCAGTGACCCGGGATATGGCTACACCTTC. It translates to CASSDPGYGYTF.

V usage is TRBV18 and J usage is TRBJ2-3, with D possibly matching TRBD2 (6 bases). Looked up from germline, CDR1 is KGHSH and CDR2 is LQKENI. This CDR3 spans 15 amino acids. Deletions cut 3 bases from V and 3 bases from J, with 13 bases between. Written as DNA, the CDR3 is TGTGCCAGCTCACCTCCGTGGGGGGTAACAGATACGCAGTATTTT. It is translated as CASSPPWGVTDTQYF.

The chain employs TRBV6-1 and TRBJ1-5; D unresolved. Per the germline V gene, CDR1 is MNHNS and CDR2 is SASEGT. This CDR3 comprises 13 residues. Trimming took 4 bases from V and 5 from J, leaving 9 bases between them. The CDR3 loop reads CASSVNGDQPQHF. The CDR3 DNA reads as TGTGCCAGCAGTGTGAATGGTGATCAGCCCCAGCATTTT.

The chain uses TRBV5-4 and TRBJ2-3; D gene ambiguous. This CDR3 region has 13 residues. Trimming removed 2 bases from V and 6 bases from J, with 10 bases in between. The germline V gene encodes CDR1 SGHNT and CDR2 YYREEE (reference sequence). For the CDR3, the DNA is TGTGCCAGCAGCTTAGACAAACAGGATACGCAGTATTTT. It yields the protein CASSLDKQDTQYF. Combining the CDR3 with reference TRBV5-4 and TRBJ2-3 gives the whole variable domain ETGVTQSPTHLIKTRGQQVTLRCSSQSGHNTVSWYQQALGQGPQFIFQYYREEENGRGNFPPRFSGLQFPNYSSELNVNALELDDSALYLCASSLDKQDTQYFGPGTRLTVL.

This clone was picked up a small number of times. The same CDR3 arises from other DNA sequences in this sample as well. The chain couples TRBV5-1 to TRBJ2-3, with 8 nucleotides matching TRBD1. This CDR3 contains 16 residues. V trimming: 0 bases; J trimming: 1 base; junction bases outside the gene matches: 4. The germline gives CDR1 SGHRS, CDR2 YFSETQ. CDR3 coding DNA: TGCGCCAGCAGCTTGGCCGGGGGACAGGGCACAGATACGCAGTATTTT. The encoded protein is CASSLAGGQGTDTQYF.

The rearrangement links TRBV5-1 to TRBJ2-1, with a tentative D call TRBD2 (6 bases). The V end was cut by 4 bases, the J end by 7 bases, with 18 bases between. CDR3 length: 15 amino acids. The germline gives CDR1 SGHRS, CDR2 YFSETQ. CDR3 amino acids: CASSPDHGSGNEQFF. Here the CDR3 DNA reads TGCGCCAGCAGCCCCGATCACGGCAGCGGGAATGAGCAGTTCTTC. Together with reference TRBV5-1 and TRBJ2-1, the CDR3 gives the full variable domain: KAGVTQTPRYLIKTRGQQVTLSCSPISGHRSVSWYQQTPGQGLQFLFEYFSETQRNKGNFPGRFSGRQFSNSRSEMNVSTLELGDSALYLCASSPDHGSGNEQFFGPGTRLTVL.

The chain couples TRBV30 to TRBJ1-1; D unresolved. V was pared by 3 bases and J by 0 bases, with 11 bases between. The germline CDR1 and CDR2 sequences are GTSNPN and SVGIG (reference sequence). The CDR3 spans 14 residues. The CDR3 loop reads CAWRELNLNTEAFF. CDR3 nucleotide sequence: TGTGCCTGGAGGGAGTTAAATTTGAACACTGAAGCTTTCTTT.

This chain joins TRBV27 and TRBJ2-4; 9 bases fit TRBD2. Germline V gene sequence: CDR1 MNHEY, CDR2 SMNVEV (reference sequence). V shed 5 bases, J shed 5 bases, and the junction held 4 bases outside the gene matches. The CDR3 is 14 amino acids. CDR3 amino acids: CASSKERGENIQYF. The CDR3 coding sequence is TGTGCCAGCAGTAAAGAGCGGGGGGAAAACATTCAGTACTTC.

The genes are TRBV7-3 and TRBJ1-1; D not certain. The CDR3 loop spans 15 amino acids. CDR1 is SGHTA, CDR2 FQGTGA, per germline. V lost 1 base and J lost 0, with 9 bases in between. The CDR3 reads CASSLNPGLNTEAFF. CDR3 sequence (DNA): TGTGCCAGCAGCTTAAATCCCGGATTGAACACTGAAGCTTTCTTT. The complete variable domain, with remaining parts taken from reference TRBV7-3 and TRBJ1-1, reads GAGVSQTPSNKVTEKGKYVELRCDPISGHTALYWYRQSLGQGPEFLIYFQGTGAADDSGLPNDRFFAVRPEGSVSTLKIQRTERGDSAVYLCASSLNPGLNTEAFFGQGTRLTVV.

In its sample, this clone was seen a few times. The chain recombines TRBV5-1 with TRBJ2-5, with D possibly being TRBD2 (7 bases). The CDR3 loop spans 15 amino acids. Looked up from germline, CDR1 is SGHRS and CDR2 is YFSETQ. Trimming stripped 2 bases from V and 2 bases from J, with 13 bases between. CDR3 bases: TGCGCCAGCAGCTTTTACGGGGGGCAACAAGAGACCCAGTACTTC. This translates into CASSFYGGQQETQYF.

Only a few counts were recorded for this clone. This rearrangement joins TRBV15 to TRBJ1-4, with TRBD1 as a possible D gene (5 bases). V dropped 3 bases and J dropped 7 bases, with 9 bases sitting between them. CDR1 LNHNV and CDR2 YYDKDF come from the germline V gene (reference sequence). This CDR3 contains 13 residues. The CDR3: CATSSAGFEKLFF. The CDR3 DNA sequence: TGTGCCACCAGCAGCGCAGGGTTTGAAAAACTGTTTTTT.

This clone was picked up a small number of times. V usage is TRBV30 and J usage is TRBJ1-1; 7 bases agree with TRBD1. This CDR3 region has 18 residues. Per the germline V gene, CDR1 is GTSNPN and CDR2 is SVGIG (reference sequence). J was trimmed by 1 base and V by 0 bases; bases with no gene match: 14. The CDR3 DNA sequence: TGTGCCTGGAGTGTACTACCGGGACAGCCTCCGGGGAACACTGAAGCTTTCTTT. It yields the protein CAWSVLPGQPPGNTEAFF. The complete variable domain, with remaining parts taken from reference TRBV30 and TRBJ1-1, reads SQTIHQWPATLVQPVGSPLSLECTVEGTSNPNLYWYRQAAGRGLQLLFYSVGIGQISSEVPQNLSASRPQDRQFILSSKKLLLSDSGFYLCAWSVLPGQPPGNTEAFFGQGTRLTVV.

The CDR3 reads CASSLAASSSYNSPLHF. The CDR3 nucleotides are TGTGCCAGCAGCTTAGCAGCTTCCAGCTCCTATAATTCACCCCTCCACTTT. This sequence joins TRBV7-8 and TRBJ1-6; D is ambiguous. Trimming left V 0 bases short and J 0 bases short, with 9 bases between. Germline CDR1 and CDR2: SGHVS and FQNEAQ. This CDR3 contains 17 residues.